This TCR beta chain was documented in a study of blood T cell repertoires in COVID-19. Study-wide background: Samples representing acute and convalescent COVID-19 were sourced from the United States, Italy and Spain.

Original processing notes: Reference gene primer amplification gave nucleated cell count estimates. Here immunoSEQ multiplex PCR was the method, and the copy in TCRdb shows in-frame clones only, minus some. Clone size and V and J calls were adopted from that table, with D and trimming inferred from the DNA. The sample consists of 250,000 to 350,000 clones, 88% of them appearing once. Trimming removed 0 bases from V and 1 base from J, with 16 bases in between. Germline-derived CDR1 and CDR2 are MNHEY and SMNVEV (reference sequence). This CDR3 has 18 amino acids. Two consecutive negative NP/OP PCR tests, clearance, or resolved symptoms defined Cohort 3 recovery.

The TCR was taken from a woman aged 45-60 years who had recovered from COVID-19. The V and J genes are TRBV27 and TRBJ2-1; possible D gene TRBD2, 6 bases. Sequencing input: PBMCs or T cells enriched from blood (not recorded which). The CDR3 region is CASSLSTRRAQSYNEQFF. The CDR3 DNA sequence: TGTGCCAGCAGTTTATCAACTCGGAGGGCACAATCCTACAATGAGCAGTTCTTC.